These 19 T cell receptor beta chains share one sample of origin, sequenced in a study of CD8 T cells in Susac syndrome. With random hexamers, roughly 0.45 to 1 ug RNA was reverse transcribed. MiXCR was run by TCRdb on the immunoSEQ multiplex PCR reads, yielding one entry per CDR3 protein. The sample yields around 150,000 distinct CDR3 sequences, roughly 94% seen once. Sequenced: CD8+ T cells from PBMCs. These TCRs come from a human donor with Susac syndrome.

This chain connects TRBV27 to TRBJ2-7; 11 bases agree with TRBD2. The germline CDR1 and CDR2 sequences are MNHEY and SMNVEV (reference sequence). J lost 6 bases, V lost 6 bases, and 4 bases had no gene match. This CDR3 contains 13 residues. The CDR3 here is CASSSLAGGEQYF. The CDR3 DNA follows: TGTGCCAGCAGCAGTCTAGCGGGAGGCGAGCAGTACTTC.

The genes are TRBV20-1 and TRBJ1-1; the D is unclear. Deletions cut 4 bases from V and 0 bases from J, with 9 bases between. CDR3 length equals 13 residues. The germline CDR1 and CDR2 sequences are DFQATT and SNEGSKA (reference sequence). The CDR3 sequence is CSATDDLNTEAFF. The CDR3, as DNA: TGCAGTGCTACGGACGACTTGAACACTGAAGCTTTCTTT.

The chain couples TRBV5-4 to TRBJ1-2, with unresolved D. The germline V and J ends were trimmed by 3 bases and 6 bases, with 12 bases remaining between them. This CDR3 contains 13 residues. Germline V gene sequence: CDR1 SGHNT, CDR2 YYREEE (reference sequence). The CDR3 here is CASSSLGLDGYTF. The CDR3, as DNA: TGTGCCAGCAGCTCCCTGGGGTTGGATGGCTACACCTTC.

This chain joins TRBV6-5 and TRBJ2-1, with 8 bases fitting TRBD1. CDR3 length: 14 residues. The ends lost 0 bases at V and 14 bases at J; junction bases unmatched: 9. Germline CDR1 MNHEY, CDR2 SVGAGI. The CDR3 region is CASSYSPTQGEEFF. In nucleotides, the CDR3 is TGTGCCAGCAGTTACTCCCCCACACAGGGGGAGGAGTTCTTC.

The V and J genes are TRBV29-1 and TRBJ1-2; 7 bases line up with TRBD1. J was trimmed by 4 bases and V by 1 base; bases with no gene match: 3. The CDR3 spans 13 residues. Germline V lookup: CDR1 SQVTM, CDR2 ANQGSEA. For the CDR3, the DNA is TGCAGCGTTGAAGGGCCAGGGGGCTATGGCTACACCTTC. This sequence encodes CSVEGPGGYGYTF.

The chain couples TRBV28 to TRBJ2-1; D unresolved. The germline V gene encodes CDR1 MDHEN and CDR2 SYDVKM. The CDR3 contains 11 residues. Trimming took off 6 bases at V and 10 bases at J, with 10 bases between the two ends. CDR3 DNA sequence: TGTGCCAGCAGCCCCGCGTTAGAGCAGTTCTTC. Protein: CASSPALEQFF.

The chain is built from TRBV27 and TRBJ2-1; D is possibly TRBD1 or TRBD2 (5 bases each). V shed 2 bases and J shed 7 bases, with 21 bases lying between them. This CDR3 spans 17 amino acids. The germline CDR1 and CDR2 sequences are MNHEY and SMNVEV (reference sequence). CDR3 region: CASSLGWGGLLGNEQFF. The DNA for the CDR3 is TGTGCCAGCAGTTTAGGGTGGGGCGGGCTTCTCGGAAATGAGCAGTTCTTC.

Of note for this clonotype: Compared with germline, one end of the junction differs, possibly owing to a read error. The J gene is TRBJ2-1, the V gene TRBV6-1; D unclear. The V gene's germline CDR1 is MNHNS and CDR2 SASEGT. The length of the CDR3 is 15 residues. The DNA for the CDR3 is TGTGCCAGCTGTGATGGGTTCAGCTCCTACAATGAGCAGTTCTTC. Its translation: CASCDGFSSYNEQFF.

The rearrangement uses TRBV29-1 and TRBJ2-2, with 12 bases that match TRBD2. The CDR3 extends over 15 amino acids. Germline V gene data show CDR1 as SQVTM and CDR2 as ANQGSEA. V was pared by 4 bases and J by 7 bases, with 7 bases of the junction left unmatched. In nucleotides, the CDR3 is TGCAGCGTTGTCCCACTAGCGGGAGGATTCGGGGAGCTGTTTTTT. The encoded protein is CSVVPLAGGFGELFF.

The rearrangement uses TRBV4-1 and TRBJ2-5; 11 nucleotides match TRBD2. Looked up from germline, CDR1 is MGHRA and CDR2 is YSYEKL. The CDR3 extends over 15 amino acids. V lost 1 base to trimming and J lost 5 bases; unmatched junction nucleotides: 3. The CDR3 spells CASSQGLAGSETQYF. The CDR3 nucleotides are TGCGCCAGCAGCCAAGGACTAGCGGGAAGCGAGACCCAGTACTTC.

This clonotype was detected a few times. The chain is built from TRBV20-1 and TRBJ2-3, with D tentatively TRBD1 (6 bases). Looked up from germline, CDR1 is DFQATT and CDR2 is SNEGSKA (reference sequence). V dropped 3 bases and J dropped 1 base, with 11 bases sitting between them. The CDR3 totals 14 residues. For the CDR3, the DNA is TGCAGTGCTAGGGGGGCCGGGGGCACAGATACGCAGTATTTT. Translated: CSARGAGGTDTQYF.

The J gene is TRBJ1-2, the V gene TRBV9; perhaps TRBD1 as D (5 bases). From germline, CDR1 is SGDLS and CDR2 YYNGEE. The V end lost 3 bases, the J end lost 6 bases, and 15 bases lay between the germline ends. The CDR3 totals 14 residues. In DNA, the CDR3 is TGTGCCAGCAGCGCCCACGAGGGGCGAGATGGCTACACCTTC. Protein: CASSAHEGRDGYTF.

The rearrangement links TRBV7-9 to TRBJ2-4; 7 nucleotides match TRBD1. Germline trimming cut 3 bases from V and 6 bases from J; bases unmatched to any gene: 2. Germline lookup yields CDR1 SEHNR and CDR2 FQNEAQ (reference sequence). The CDR3 is 13 residues long. The CDR3 DNA is TGTGCCAGCAGCTTGGACAGGCTAAACATTCAGTACTTC. This codes for CASSLDRLNIQYF.

The V gene is TRBV12-3 or TRBV12-4, the J gene TRBJ2-2, with D possibly TRBD2 on 6 matching bases. The CDR3 is made up of 13 amino acids. With 5 bases removed from V and 5 bases from J, the gap between germline ends came to 9 bases. The CDR3 protein is CASSPSETGELFF. Here the CDR3 DNA reads TGTGCCAGCAGTCCTAGCGAGACCGGGGAGCTGTTTTTT.

For the CDR3, the DNA is TGTGCCAGCAGTTACTCAGGGCGAGGGGTTGGCTCCTACAATGAGCAGTTCTTC. It is translated as CASSYSGRGVGSYNEQFF. The J gene is TRBJ2-1, the V gene TRBV6-5; D is tentatively TRBD1 or TRBD2 (5 bases each). From germline, CDR1 is MNHEY and CDR2 SVGAGI. V was pared by 0 bases and J by 0 bases, with 15 bases between. The CDR3 consists of 18 residues.

This chain uses TRBV9 with TRBJ2-7; D gene ambiguous. V was pared by 0 bases and J by 5 bases, with 6 bases between. CDR1 and CDR2 (germline): SGDLS, YYNGEE. The CDR3 contains 12 residues. The CDR3 is CASSVEAHEQYF. CDR3 sequence (DNA): TGTGCCAGCAGCGTAGAGGCCCACGAGCAGTACTTC.

This clonotype was observed a single time. The V and J genes are TRBV10-2 and TRBJ2-3, with 9 bases lining up with TRBD2. Germline V lookup: CDR1 WSHSY, CDR2 SAAADI. The V and J ends lost 6 bases and 7 bases, in that order; junction bases with no gene match: 11. CDR3 length equals 15 residues. The CDR3 protein is CASRPLAGELYTQYF. CDR3 sequence (DNA): TGCGCCAGCAGACCATTAGCGGGAGAATTATATACGCAGTATTTT.

V usage is TRBV21-1 and J usage is TRBJ1-2; the listed D gene, TRBD1, was not tested against the DNA. TRBV21-1 represents a pseudogene. The CDR3 covers 13 residues. The CDR3 sequence: CASSPPGHDGYTF. For the CDR3, the DNA is TGTGCCAGCAGCCCACCGGGACACGATGGCTACACCTTC.

The chain has TRBV13 and TRBJ2-7; TRBD2 might be the D (6 bases). Trimming took off 2 bases at V and 4 bases at J, with 15 bases between the two ends. Germline V gene sequence: CDR1 PRHDT, CDR2 FYEKMQ (reference sequence). The CDR3 is made up of 15 amino acids. Here the CDR3 DNA reads TGTGCCAGCAGCTTAAGGCTCGGGGGTCCATACGAGCAGTACTTC. This codes for CASSLRLGGPYEQYF.